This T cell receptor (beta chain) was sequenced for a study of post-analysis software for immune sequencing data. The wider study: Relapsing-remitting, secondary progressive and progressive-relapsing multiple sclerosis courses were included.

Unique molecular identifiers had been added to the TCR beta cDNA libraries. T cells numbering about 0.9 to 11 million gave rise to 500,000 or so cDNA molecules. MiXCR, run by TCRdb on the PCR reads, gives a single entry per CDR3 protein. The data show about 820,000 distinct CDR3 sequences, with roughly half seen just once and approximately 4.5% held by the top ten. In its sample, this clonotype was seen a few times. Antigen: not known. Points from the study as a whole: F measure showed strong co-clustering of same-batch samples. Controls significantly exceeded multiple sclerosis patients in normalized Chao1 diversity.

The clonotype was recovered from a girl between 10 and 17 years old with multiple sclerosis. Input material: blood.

CDR3 amino acids: CASSLKAAGDTQYF. The CDR3 nucleotides read TGTGCCAGCAGCTTAAAGGCGGCGGGGGATACGCAGTATTTT. The rearrangement uses TRBV7-3 and TRBJ2-3; tentative D call: TRBD2 (6 bases). CDR1 and CDR2 (germline): SGHTA, FQGTGA. Trimming removed 1 base at V and 6 bases at J, with 11 bases between. The length of the CDR3 is 14 residues. The full variable domain, rest sourced from reference TRBV7-3 and TRBJ2-3, is GAGVSQTPSNKVTEKGKYVELRCDPISGHTALYWYRQSLGQGPEFLIYFQGTGAADDSGLPNDRFFAVRPEGSVSTLKIQRTERGDSAVYLCASSLKAAGDTQYFGPGTRLTVL.